This TCR beta chain comes out of a study of technical replicates of blood from a handful of donors. Only in-frame clones appear in the TCRdb table, and some are missing; sequencing was by immunoSEQ multiplex PCR. This sample yields approximately 79,000 clones, of which 75% to 95% are seen a single time; under 0.5% belongs to the top ten. Germline V gives CDR1 SGHVS, CDR2 FNYEAQ. The CDR3 sequence is 13 residues long. After removal of 5 bases from V and 0 bases from J, the junction contained 1 base not matched to a gene. The sequence came from a human donor in good health. The rearrangement joins TRBV7-6 to TRBJ2-7; TRBD1 matches at 7 bases. Material: T cells isolated from PBMCs. The CDR3: CASSGTVSYEQYF. CDR3 coding DNA: TGTGCCAGCAGCGGGACAGTCTCCTACGAGCAGTACTTC.